The 29 T cell receptor beta chains below come from one sample, sequenced in a study of blood T cell repertoires in COVID-19. Sequenced by immunoSEQ multiplex PCR; TCRdb stores in-frame clones only, minus some. The sample records under 150,000 clones, around 89% being singletons. The sequencing sample was made of peripheral blood. These receptors all come from a man aged 45-65 years with active or convalescent COVID-19.

This chain uses TRBV10-3 with TRBJ2-3; 10 bases match TRBD2. CDR1 ENHRY and CDR2 SYGVKD come from the germline V gene. The CDR3 is 17 residues long. V was pared by 3 bases and J by 3 bases, with 9 bases of the junction left unmatched. The CDR3 sequence is CAISDSRLAGETDTQYF. CDR3 bases: TGTGCCATCAGTGACTCCCGGCTAGCGGGGGAGACAGATACGCAGTATTTT.

The chain combines TRBV4-3 with TRBJ1-5; 8 bases are a match to TRBD1. V shed 4 bases and J 5 bases; nucleotides not matched to a gene: 4. CDR3 size: 14 residues. The V gene's germline CDR1 is LGHNA and CDR2 YSLEER. The CDR3 sequence is CASSRGQGDQPQHF. The CDR3 DNA follows: TGCGCCAGCAGCCGAGGACAGGGCGATCAGCCCCAGCATTTT.

This clone came up once. This chain joins TRBV27 and TRBJ2-5; a possible D gene is TRBD1 (6 bases). Germline CDR1 reads MNHEY; CDR2 reads SMNVEV (reference sequence). Trimming removed 4 bases from V and 1 base from J, with 19 bases in between. The CDR3 sequence is 17 residues long. CDR3 sequence: CASSSLYRAPAQETQYF. Here the CDR3 DNA reads TGTGCCAGCAGTTCTCTCTACAGGGCGCCCGCCCAAGAGACCCAGTACTTC.

This clone was seen more than once but under ten times. J is TRBJ2-7 and V is TRBV19; TRBD2 matches 7 bases. Germline-derived CDR1 and CDR2 are LNHDA and SQIVND (reference sequence). This CDR3 region has 13 residues. V trimming: 11 bases; J trimming: 4 bases; junction bases outside the gene matches: 11. The CDR3 protein is CAGFSGFYYEQYF. The DNA for the CDR3 is TGTGCCGGATTTAGCGGGTTTTATTACGAGCAGTACTTC.

This clone has a handful of counts. V gene TRBV5-6 combines with J gene TRBJ1-5, with D perhaps matching TRBD1 (5 bases). This CDR3 region has 15 residues. V was shortened by 4 bases and J by 2 bases, with 13 bases between the two germline ends. CDR1 is SGHDT, CDR2 YYEEEE, per germline. CDR3: CASSERGGGNQPQHF. CDR3 sequence (DNA): TGTGCCAGCAGCGAGCGGGGCGGTGGCAATCAGCCCCAGCATTTT. Drawing the rest from reference TRBV5-6 and TRBJ1-5, the complete variable domain is DAGVTQSPTHLIKTRGQQVTLRCSPKSGHDTVSWYQQALGQGPQFIFQYYEEEERQRGNFPDRFSGHQFPNYSSELNVNALLLGDSALYLCASSERGGGNQPQHFGDGTRLSIL.

The chain joins TRBV3-1 (or the pseudogene TRBV3-2) to TRBJ1-2; no definite D call. The CDR3 runs to 15 residues. Germline values: CDR1 LGHDT, CDR2 YNNKEL (reference sequence). Between the trimmed V and J ends, which lost 2 bases and 0 bases, there was a span of 10 bases. CDR3 protein: CASSQQPTSNYGYTF. The DNA for the CDR3 is TGTGCCAGCAGCCAACAACCAACATCTAACTATGGCTACACCTTC.

The chain carries TRBV5-4 and TRBJ1-4, with 7 bases fitting TRBD1. From germline, CDR1 is SGHNT and CDR2 YYREEE (reference sequence). The CDR3 extends over 14 amino acids. After removal of 4 bases from V and 7 bases from J, the junction contained 7 bases not matched to a gene. The CDR3 sequence is CASSPDRVSEKLFF. The CDR3 nucleotides read TGTGCCAGCAGCCCAGACAGGGTTTCTGAAAAACTGTTTTTT. Together with reference TRBV5-4 and TRBJ1-4, the CDR3 gives the full variable domain: ETGVTQSPTHLIKTRGQQVTLRCSSQSGHNTVSWYQQALGQGPQFIFQYYREEENGRGNFPPRFSGLQFPNYSSELNVNALELDDSALYLCASSPDRVSEKLFFGSGTQLSVL.

The chain has TRBV18 and TRBJ2-5; TRBD1 aligns across 10 bases. J gave up 4 bases and V 3 bases, and 5 bases lay outside the gene matches. The CDR3 spans 15 residues. Looked up from germline, CDR1 is KGHSH and CDR2 is LQKENI. The CDR3 DNA sequence: TGTGCCAGCTCACCCGGGACAGGGGAGGGAGAGACCCAGTACTTC. It yields the protein CASSPGTGEGETQYF.

The chain employs TRBV7-6 and TRBJ1-1, with 10 bases that match TRBD1. Germline CDR1 reads SGHVS; CDR2 reads FNYEAQ. Trimming removed 5 bases from V and 6 bases from J; junction bases left unmatched: 3. The CDR3 has 13 amino acids. The CDR3 here is CASSIGQGAEAFF. DNA of the CDR3: TGTGCCAGCAGCATAGGACAGGGGGCTGAAGCTTTCTTT.

The CDR3 nucleotides are TGCGCCAGCAGCTTGGTAAGAAGAGGCGACCTCTCCTACGAGCAGTACTTC. This codes for CASSLVRRGDLSYEQYF. V is TRBV5-1 and J is TRBJ2-7, with D unclear. This CDR3 region has 17 residues. Germline V gene sequence: CDR1 SGHRS, CDR2 YFSETQ. V lost 0 bases and J 0 bases, leaving 16 bases between the germline ends. Full variable domain (rest looked up from reference TRBV5-1 and TRBJ2-7): KAGVTQTPRYLIKTRGQQVTLSCSPISGHRSVSWYQQTPGQGLQFLFEYFSETQRNKGNFPGRFSGRQFSNSRSEMNVSTLELGDSALYLCASSLVRRGDLSYEQYFGPGTRLTVT.

V is TRBV6-5 and J is TRBJ2-5; 8 bases are shared with TRBD1. The CDR3 contains 13 residues. CDR1 and CDR2 from the germline V gene are MNHEY and SVGAGI. Trimming took 7 bases from V and 5 from J; bases not matched to a gene: 6. This CDR3 is CASTARGRETQYF. The CDR3 bases are TGTGCCAGCACGGCCAGGGGGCGTGAGACCCAGTACTTC.

This clone occurred a few times. The CDR3 DNA reads TGTGCCAGCAGCTCCGGGACAGGGGGTATTGTCACTGAAGCTTTCTTT. Its translation: CASSSGTGGIVTEAFF. V and J are TRBV7-2 and TRBJ1-1; 11 positions agree with TRBD1. The CDR3 extends over 16 amino acids. CDR1 and CDR2 from the germline V gene are SGHTA and FQGNSA. The trim removed 4 bases at V and 4 bases at J, leaving 8 bases unmatched. The full variable domain, rest sourced from reference TRBV7-2 and TRBJ1-1, is GAGVSQSPSNKVTEKGKDVELRCDPISGHTALYWYRQSLGQGLEFLIYFQGNSAPDKSGLPSDRFSAERTGGSVSTLTIQRTQQEDSAVYLCASSSGTGGIVTEAFFGQGTRLTVV.

This rearrangement joins TRBV24-1 to TRBJ2-5, with 8 bases matching TRBD2. The junction had 10 bases not matched to a gene; V was cut back by 0 bases and J by 2 bases. This CDR3 is built from 18 residues. Germline V gene data show CDR1 as KGHDR and CDR2 as SFDVKD. In DNA, the CDR3 is TGTGCCACCAGTGATTTGAACCTGGGACTAGGGGTTCAAGAGACCCAGTACTTC. It yields the protein CATSDLNLGLGVQETQYF.

The rearrangement joins TRBV7-8 to TRBJ1-1, with D possibly being TRBD1 (5 bases). This CDR3 has 15 amino acids. Per germline, CDR1 SGHVS and CDR2 FQNEAQ. V shed 2 bases and J shed 5 bases, with 15 bases lying between them. The CDR3: CASSLTNGGETEAFF. The CDR3 nucleotides read TGTGCCAGCAGCTTAACGAACGGGGGTGAGACTGAAGCTTTCTTT.

The V and J genes are TRBV4-1 and TRBJ1-5, with TRBD1 matching 9 bases. Per the germline V gene, CDR1 is MGHRA and CDR2 is YSYEKL. This CDR3 is 16 amino acids long. V shed 1 base and J 7 bases; nucleotides not matched to a gene: 8. CDR3 nucleotides: TGCGCCAGCAGCCAAGGGCCCGGGACAGGGAACCAGCCCCAGCATTTT. Residues: CASSQGPGTGNQPQHF.

The V gene is TRBV4-3, the J gene TRBJ2-1; 11 bases are a match to TRBD2. V lost 0 bases and J lost 0; bases outside the gene matches: 7. CDR1 is LGHNA and CDR2 is YSLEER in the germline V gene. The CDR3 is made up of 19 amino acids. CDR3 protein: CASSQELAGGASSYNEQFF. CDR3 sequence (DNA): TGCGCCAGCAGCCAAGAGCTAGCGGGGGGCGCAAGCTCCTACAATGAGCAGTTCTTC.

The rearrangement joins TRBV3-1 (or the pseudogene TRBV3-2) to TRBJ2-7; D is perhaps TRBD1 (6 bases). The germline gives CDR1 LGHDT, CDR2 YNNKEL (reference sequence). This CDR3 is built from 17 residues. V dropped 0 bases and J dropped 0 bases, with 15 bases sitting between them. CDR3 sequence reads: CASSQDGWGQSSYEQYF. In DNA, the CDR3 is TGTGCCAGCAGCCAAGATGGGTGGGGACAAAGCTCCTACGAGCAGTACTTC.

The J gene is TRBJ2-2, the V gene TRBV5-1; 8 nucleotides align to TRBD1. CDR3 length equals 16 residues. Germline V gives CDR1 SGHRS, CDR2 YFSETQ. Trimming cost V 5 bases and J 1 base; bases outside gene matches: 7. Here the CDR3 reads CASRYTGTGNTGELFF. The CDR3 DNA is TGCGCCAGCAGATACACCGGGACAGGGAACACCGGGGAGCTGTTTTTT.

The V and J genes are TRBV28 and TRBJ1-2, with D unresolved. This CDR3 has 15 residues. The V and J ends lost 5 bases and 4 bases respectively, with 17 bases between them. Germline-derived CDR1 and CDR2 are MDHEN and SYDVKM. The CDR3, as DNA: TGTGCCAGCAGTGCTAGACTGAATTTTTTCTATGGCTACACCTTC. It translates to CASSARLNFFYGYTF.

The gene calls are TRBV6-5 and TRBJ1-4; D perhaps matches TRBD1 (5 bases). The V gene's germline CDR1 is MNHEY and CDR2 SVGAGI. The CDR3 contains 13 residues. V lost 6 bases and J 6 bases, leaving 11 bases between the germline ends. The CDR3 sequence: CASSWTLDEKLFF. In DNA, the CDR3 is TGTGCCAGCAGCTGGACACTTGATGAAAAACTGTTTTTT.

This chain uses TRBV27 with TRBJ1-5; D is possibly TRBD1 (5 bases). This CDR3 contains 12 residues. Trimming cost V 0 bases and J 11 bases, with 8 bases left between them. Germline V gives CDR1 MNHEY, CDR2 SMNVEV (reference sequence). The CDR3 spells CASSLSGGAQHF. CDR3 bases: TGTGCCAGCAGTTTATCGGGAGGGGCCCAGCATTTT.

In its sample, this clone was seen once. CDR3 in DNA: TGTGCCAGCAGCCAGGGGGCGCGTGAGGAGCTGTTTTTT. Translated, it gives CASSQGAREELFF. The chain recombines TRBV6-4 with TRBJ2-2, with TRBD1 matching 8 bases. V gave up 6 bases and J gave up 10 bases; unmatched junction bases: 7. The CDR3 is 13 amino acids. Per germline, CDR1 MRHNA and CDR2 SNTAGT.

The chain recombines TRBV11-2 with TRBJ2-7, with 8 positions matching TRBD1. This CDR3 has 14 amino acids. Trimming at V came to 5 bases and at J to 2 bases, leaving 5 bases not matched to a gene. In germline, CDR1 is SGHAT, CDR2 FQNNGV. The CDR3 reads CASSPDRVTYEQYF. The DNA of the CDR3 is TGTGCCAGCAGCCCGGACAGGGTAACCTACGAGCAGTACTTC.

This sequence joins TRBV5-4 and TRBJ2-2; 7 bases align to TRBD2. V shed 4 bases and J 7 bases; nucleotides not matched to a gene: 10. The CDR3 is made up of 15 amino acids. Germline V gene data show CDR1 as SGHNT and CDR2 as YYREEE (reference sequence). The DNA of the CDR3 is TGTGCCAGCAGCCCTCTACCCGGGACTAACGGGGAGCTGTTTTTT. Amino acids: CASSPLPGTNGELFF.

The rearrangement uses TRBV15 and TRBJ1-1; no clear D gene. V was shortened by 0 bases and J by 0 bases, with 8 bases between the two germline ends. Germline lookup yields CDR1 LNHNV and CDR2 YYDKDF (reference sequence). The CDR3 is 15 amino acids. The CDR3 region is CATSRDYQMNTEAFF. The CDR3 DNA reads TGTGCCACCAGCAGAGATTATCAGATGAACACTGAAGCTTTCTTT.

This chain joins TRBV19 and TRBJ1-5; D is possibly TRBD1 (5 bases). The ends were cut back, 9 bases at V and 3 bases at J, with 9 bases in the middle. The CDR3 consists of 12 residues. The germline gives CDR1 LNHDA, CDR2 SQIVND (reference sequence). The CDR3 reads CASGGVNQPQHF. The CDR3 nucleotides are TGTGCCAGCGGGGGGGTCAATCAGCCCCAGCATTTT.

This clone was detected once. The chain couples TRBV12-3 or TRBV12-4 to TRBJ2-1; a possible D gene is TRBD2 (5 bases). V was shortened by 5 bases and J by 6 bases, with 11 bases between the two germline ends. The CDR3 sequence is 13 residues long. The CDR3 region has the DNA TGTGCCAGCAGTCCGGGATTTTTCAATGAGCAGTTCTTC. Translating gives CASSPGFFNEQFF.

This clone was detected once. The chain has TRBV19 and TRBJ1-1; D is possibly TRBD1 (5 bases). This CDR3 spans 15 amino acids. V dropped 2 bases and J dropped 3 bases, with 13 bases sitting between them. Germline CDR1 LNHDA, CDR2 SQIVND (reference sequence). The CDR3 loop reads CASSIWGDWYTEAFF. The CDR3 nucleotides are TGTGCCAGTAGTATATGGGGGGATTGGTACACTGAAGCTTTCTTT.

This chain joins TRBV2 and TRBJ2-5; D possibly corresponds to TRBD2 (6 bases). The germline gives CDR1 SNHLY, CDR2 FYNNEI. V was shortened by 7 bases and J by 4 bases, with 16 bases between the two germline ends. This CDR3 is built from 14 residues. DNA for the CDR3: TGTGCCAGCACCCAGAGCAGGAGGGGAGAGACCCAGTACTTC. Protein: CASTQSRRGETQYF.